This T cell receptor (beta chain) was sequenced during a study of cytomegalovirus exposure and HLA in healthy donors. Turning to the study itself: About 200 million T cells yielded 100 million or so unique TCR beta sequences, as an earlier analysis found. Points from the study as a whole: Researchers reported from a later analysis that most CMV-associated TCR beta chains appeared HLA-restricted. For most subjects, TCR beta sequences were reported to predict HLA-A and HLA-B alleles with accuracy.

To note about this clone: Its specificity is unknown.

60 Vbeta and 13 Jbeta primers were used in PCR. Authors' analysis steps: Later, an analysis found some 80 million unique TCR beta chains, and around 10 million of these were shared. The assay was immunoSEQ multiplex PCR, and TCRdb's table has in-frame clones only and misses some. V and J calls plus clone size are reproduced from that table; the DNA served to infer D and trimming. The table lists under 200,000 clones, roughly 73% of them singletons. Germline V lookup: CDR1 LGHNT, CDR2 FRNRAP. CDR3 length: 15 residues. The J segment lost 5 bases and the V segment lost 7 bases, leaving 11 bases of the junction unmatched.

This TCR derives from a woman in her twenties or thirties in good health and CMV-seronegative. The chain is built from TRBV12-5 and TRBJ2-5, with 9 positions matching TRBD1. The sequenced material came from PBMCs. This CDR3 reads CASALWGQGPETQYF. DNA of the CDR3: TGTGCTAGTGCCCTCTGGGGACAGGGTCCTGAGACCCAGTACTTC.